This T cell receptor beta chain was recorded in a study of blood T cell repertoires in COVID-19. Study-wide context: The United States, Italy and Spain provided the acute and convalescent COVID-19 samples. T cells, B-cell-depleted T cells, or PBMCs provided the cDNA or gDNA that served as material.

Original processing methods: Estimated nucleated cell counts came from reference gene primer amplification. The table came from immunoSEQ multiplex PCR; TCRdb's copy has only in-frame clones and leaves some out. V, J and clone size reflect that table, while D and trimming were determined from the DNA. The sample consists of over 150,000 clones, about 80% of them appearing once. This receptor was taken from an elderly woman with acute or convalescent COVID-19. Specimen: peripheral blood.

The CDR3 DNA reads as TGTGCCAGCAGCTTACTGGCAGGGGGGAATTCACCCCTCCACTTT. It specifies CASSLLAGGNSPLHF. V is TRBV7-9 and J is TRBJ1-6; TRBD1 matches 7 bases. This CDR3 is 15 amino acids long. After removal of 2 bases from V and 7 bases from J, the junction contained 5 bases not matched to a gene. Germline CDR1 reads SEHNR; CDR2 reads FQNEAQ (reference sequence).